This T cell receptor beta chain is drawn from a study of shared clonotypes between healthy human individuals. Study-level points and caveats: Genetic and exposure-history diversity was limited by the small donor number. Only blood was sampled; tissue repertoires likely differ.

Germline-derived CDR1 and CDR2 are MDHEN and SYDVKM. CDR3 length: 15 residues. V shed 6 bases, J shed 6 bases, and the junction held 10 bases outside the gene matches. Per the authors' pipeline: ImmunoSEQ output lacked quality scores and full-length reads, limiting matched filtering. Libraries were prepared by immunoSEQ multiplex PCR; TCRdb keeps only in-frame clonotypes and omits some of them. The V and J calls and clone size come from that table; D and trimming were worked out from the DNA. This sample carries about 560,000 clones, roughly 79% of them seen once, and the ten largest clones take 12%. Points on this clone: The antigen remains undetermined.

V and J are TRBV28 and TRBJ2-7, with TRBD1 matching 11 bases. The sequenced sample was PBMCs. This TCR derives from a woman aged 40 to 55 in good health. Some clones in this sample may be carry-over from other donors' samples. This chain's CDR3 is CASSTPGTGGVEQYF. Here the CDR3 DNA reads TGTGCCAGCAGCACCCCGGGGACAGGGGGTGTCGAGCAGTACTTC. The whole variable domain, remainder taken from reference TRBV28 and TRBJ2-7, is DVKVTQSSRYLVKRTGEKVFLECVQDMDHENMFWYRQDPGLGLRLIYFSYDVKMKEKGDIPEGYSVSREKKERFSLILESASTNQTSMYLCASSTPGTGGVEQYFGPGTRLTVT.